Shown below are 20 T cell receptor beta chains from a single sample sequenced in a study of blood T cell repertoires in COVID-19. Clones were read by immunoSEQ multiplex PCR, and TCRdb kept only the in-frame ones, dropping some. The sample shows more than 80,000 clones, about 70% of them seen only once. The source material was peripheral blood. These receptor sequences come from a human donor with acute or convalescent COVID-19. The donor label of this sample is uncertain.

The rearrangement uses TRBV4-1 and TRBJ2-2; 7 positions match TRBD1. Germline assignment: CDR1 MGHRA and CDR2 YSYEKL. V gave up 4 bases and J gave up 0 bases; unmatched junction bases: 5. The CDR3 length is 16 residues. The CDR3, as DNA: TGCGCCAGCAGCCCCCGACAGGGTGCGAACACCGGGGAGCTGTTTTTT. Residues: CASSPRQGANTGELFF.

This rearrangement joins TRBV19 to TRBJ2-7; D may be TRBD1 (5 bases). Trimming removed 8 bases from V and 0 bases from J, with 17 bases in between. The CDR3 is 15 residues long. The V gene's germline CDR1 is LNHDA and CDR2 SQIVND (reference sequence). The CDR3 loop is CASSNVGAASYEQYF. CDR3 DNA sequence: TGTGCCAGTTCGAACGTTGGGGCAGCCTCCTACGAGCAGTACTTC. Together with reference TRBV19 and TRBJ2-7, the CDR3 gives the full variable domain: DGGITQSPKYLFRKEGQNVTLSCEQNLNHDAMYWYRQDPGQGLRLIYYSQIVNDFQKGDIAEGYSVSREKKESFPLTVTSAQKNPTAFYLCASSNVGAASYEQYFGPGTRLTVT.

This clone was picked up a small number of times. V and J are TRBV18 and TRBJ2-5; TRBD1 is a possible D gene (5 bases). V shed 0 bases and J shed 5 bases, with 10 bases lying between them. The CDR3 consists of 14 residues. Germline assignment: CDR1 KGHSH and CDR2 LQKENI. This chain's CDR3 is CASSPPAGKETQYF. In DNA form, the CDR3 reads TGTGCCAGCTCACCACCGGCAGGGAAGGAGACCCAGTACTTC.

CDR3 nucleotides: TGTGCCACCCAGCGACAGGGGGCTCGAGAAGCTTTCTTT. Translated, it gives CATQRQGAREAFF. The genes are TRBV10-3 and TRBJ1-1; 10 bases agree with TRBD1. The V gene's germline CDR1 is ENHRY and CDR2 SYGVKD. This CDR3 is 13 amino acids long. J was trimmed by 8 bases and V by 10 bases; bases with no gene match: 10.

This chain joins TRBV28 and TRBJ1-2, with 9 bases lining up with TRBD1. There are 17 residues in the CDR3. Germline CDR1 is MDHEN and CDR2 is SYDVKM. Trimming removed 3 bases from V and 5 bases from J; junction bases left unmatched: 13. CDR3 in amino acids: CASSLVVSGQGRYGYTF. The CDR3 nucleotides are TGTGCCAGCAGTTTGGTGGTGTCGGGACAGGGAAGGTATGGCTACACCTTC.

The chain employs TRBV5-1 and TRBJ2-1; 11 bases agree with TRBD2. CDR1 is SGHRS and CDR2 is YFSETQ in the germline V gene. Trimming cost V 3 bases and J 4 bases; bases outside gene matches: 6. The length of the CDR3 is 16 residues. In nucleotides, the CDR3 is TGCGCCAGCAGCTCCCAGCCTAGCGGGGGGTACAATGAGCAGTTCTTC. Protein sequence: CASSSQPSGGYNEQFF. Looking up the rest from reference TRBV5-1 and TRBJ2-1 gives the full variable domain: KAGVTQTPRYLIKTRGQQVTLSCSPISGHRSVSWYQQTPGQGLQFLFEYFSETQRNKGNFPGRFSGRQFSNSRSEMNVSTLELGDSALYLCASSSQPSGGYNEQFFGPGTRLTVL.

In DNA, the CDR3 is TGTGCCAGCAGCACTACCGACAGGGGCTACGAGCAGTACGTC. This encodes CASSTTDRGYEQYV. The V call is TRBV28, the J call TRBJ2-7, with 8 nucleotides matching TRBD1. Unmatched junction bases numbered 7, after V lost 6 bases and J lost 3 bases. This CDR3 is built from 14 residues. Per the germline V gene, CDR1 is MDHEN and CDR2 is SYDVKM.

Many counts were recorded for this clone. This CDR3 is CAWGQSGGANQPQHF. DNA for the CDR3: TGTGCCTGGGGACAGAGCGGGGGCGCTAATCAGCCCCAGCATTTT. The V and J genes are TRBV30 and TRBJ1-5; D may be TRBD1 (6 bases). Germline values: CDR1 GTSNPN, CDR2 SVGIG (reference sequence). CDR3 length: 15 amino acids. V was trimmed by 5 bases and J by 4 bases, leaving 18 bases between them.

V and J are TRBV2 and TRBJ1-3; D uncertain. With 3 bases removed from V and 0 bases from J, the gap between germline ends came to 6 bases. Germline V CDR1 and CDR2: SNHLY, FYNNEI. This CDR3 region has 14 residues. The CDR3 loop reads CASSEASSGNTIYF. As DNA, the CDR3 is TGTGCCAGCAGTGAGGCCAGCTCTGGAAACACCATATATTTT. Full variable domain (missing parts from reference TRBV2 and TRBJ1-3): EPEVTQTPSHQVTQMGQEVILRCVPISNHLYFYWYRQILGQKVEFLVSFYNNEISEKSEIFDDQFSVERPDGSNFTLKIRSTKLEDSAMYFCASSEASSGNTIYFGEGSWLTVV.

This chain uses TRBV7-2 with TRBJ2-3; D remains unclear. CDR3 length equals 15 residues. Germline V lookup: CDR1 SGHTA, CDR2 FQGNSA. V gave up 0 bases and J gave up 2 bases, with 9 bases separating them. DNA for the CDR3: TGTGCCAGCAGCTTAGCGCCTACTCACACAGATACGCAGTATTTT. Its protein product is CASSLAPTHTDTQYF.

The rearrangement uses TRBV10-2 and TRBJ1-6, with D possibly being TRBD1 (5 bases). This CDR3 has 14 residues. Germline values: CDR1 WSHSY, CDR2 SAAADI. The V gene lost 6 bases and the J gene lost 1 base, with 7 bases spanning the gap. The CDR3 DNA sequence: TGCGCCAGCAGGGGGCCGTCCTATAATTCACCCCTCCACTTT. It yields the protein CASRGPSYNSPLHF.

This clone appeared a single time. The V and J genes are TRBV10-2 and TRBJ2-3; D is unresolved. In germline, CDR1 is WSHSY, CDR2 SAAADI. V lost 7 bases, J lost 4 bases, and 9 bases lay in between. This CDR3 has 12 residues. The CDR3 nucleotides are TGCGCCAGCAAGACCCGGGCAGATACGCAGTATTTT. Its translation is CASKTRADTQYF.

This sequence joins TRBV18 and TRBJ1-3; D is ambiguous. The V end was cut by 5 bases, the J end by 0 bases, with 11 bases between. Looked up from germline, CDR1 is KGHSH and CDR2 is LQKENI. The CDR3 has 15 residues. The CDR3 DNA is TGTGCCAGCTCAGACGGACGGGGCTCTGGAAACACCATATATTTT. Protein product: CASSDGRGSGNTIYF.

The V gene is TRBV5-6, the J gene TRBJ2-7, with D possibly being TRBD1 (6 bases). The germline V gene has CDR1 SGHDT and CDR2 YYEEEE. The germline V and J ends were trimmed by 0 bases and 2 bases, with 12 bases remaining between them. This CDR3 contains 15 residues. Here the CDR3 reads CASSLVGRGPYEQYV. CDR3 nucleotide sequence: TGTGCCAGCAGCTTGGTTGGCAGGGGCCCCTACGAGCAGTACGTC.

The chain joins TRBV18 to TRBJ2-1; 9 bases line up with TRBD1. CDR1 and CDR2 from the germline V gene are KGHSH and LQKENI. The V and J ends lost 2 bases and 4 bases, in that order; junction bases with no gene match: 9. CDR3 length equals 17 residues. The CDR3 coding sequence is TGTGCCAGCTCACCAACGCGACAGGGGGTAGGGTACAATGAGCAGTTCTTC. Its translation is CASSPTRQGVGYNEQFF.

The chain uses TRBV19 and TRBJ1-2, with D uncertain. The CDR3 consists of 14 residues. Germline loops: CDR1 LNHDA, CDR2 SQIVND (reference sequence). Trimming removed 1 base at V and 4 bases at J, with 10 bases between. The CDR3 DNA is TGTGCCAGTAGTATAGGAGGCAGAACCTATGGCTACACCTTC. Its translation: CASSIGGRTYGYTF.

This clone was picked up many times. The rearrangement joins TRBV14 to TRBJ1-2; TRBD1 agrees at 7 bases. V gave up 4 bases and J gave up 0 bases; unmatched junction bases: 2. Germline V lookup: CDR1 SGHDN, CDR2 FVKESK. The length of the CDR3 is 14 residues. CDR3 in amino acids: CASSPGQANYGYTF. Here the CDR3 DNA reads TGTGCCAGCAGCCCCGGACAGGCTAACTATGGCTACACCTTC. Full variable domain (remainder filled in from reference TRBV14 and TRBJ1-2): EAGVTQFPSHSVIEKGQTVTLRCDPISGHDNLYWYRRVMGKEIKFLLHFVKESKQDESGMPNNRFLAERTGGTYSTLKVQPAELEDSGVYFCASSPGQANYGYTFGSGTRLTVV.

The CDR3 loop reads CASSRGRLYEQYF. In DNA, the CDR3 is TGTGCCAGCAGCCGCGGCAGACTCTACGAGCAGTACTTC. The genes are TRBV5-6 and TRBJ2-7; D is unresolved. V was clipped by 4 bases and J by 3 bases, with 11 bases between them. This CDR3 spans 13 amino acids. The germline V gene has CDR1 SGHDT and CDR2 YYEEEE.

This clone was seen only a few times. The V gene is TRBV10-3, the J gene TRBJ1-5; D may be TRBD1 (6 bases). Germline CDR1 reads ENHRY; CDR2 reads SYGVKD. V shed 6 bases and J shed 3 bases, with 12 bases lying between them. The CDR3 has 14 amino acids. DNA for the CDR3: TGTGCCATCAGGGAGACAGGAGCCAATCAGCCCCAGCATTTT. Protein sequence: CAIRETGANQPQHF.

This clone was seen a handful of times. The gene calls are TRBV28 and TRBJ1-4; 7 nucleotides align to TRBD1. The J segment lost 6 bases and the V segment lost 6 bases, leaving 10 bases of the junction unmatched. This CDR3 is built from 15 residues. Germline-derived CDR1 and CDR2 are MDHEN and SYDVKM. The CDR3 sequence is CASSQPTGLYEKLFF. CDR3 coding DNA: TGTGCCAGCAGCCAACCGACAGGGTTATATGAAAAACTGTTTTTT.